This T cell receptor beta chain derives from a study of blood T cell repertoires in COVID-19. Per the original methods: Reference gene primer amplification gave estimated nucleated cell counts. Clones were sequenced by immunoSEQ multiplex PCR, and TCRdb holds only the in-frame ones, with some missing. Clonal size and the V and J genes are those of that table, whereas D and trimming came from the DNA. The sample includes 200,000 to 250,000 clones, around 80% of them seen just once. This CDR3 is 17 amino acids long. Germline V lookup: CDR1 LNHDA, CDR2 SQIVND (reference sequence). Between the trimmed V and J ends, which lost 3 bases and 0 bases, there was a span of 18 bases.

The TCR sequence derives from a woman aged 65 to 85 with acute or convalescent COVID-19. Sequencing input: peripheral blood. J is TRBJ2-7 and V is TRBV19, with D perhaps TRBD1 (6 bases). The CDR3 DNA is TGTGCCAGTAGTATTGGGACCCAGGGGTTGAGCTCCTACGAGCAGTACTTC. Its translation is CASSIGTQGLSSYEQYF.